Here is one T cell receptor beta chain with its context. The CDR3 length is 16 residues. Germline V gene data show CDR1 as LNHDA and CDR2 as SQIVND (reference sequence). V dropped 0 bases and J dropped 7 bases, with 16 bases sitting between them. These data belong to a study of blood T cell repertoires in COVID-19. TCRdb keeps only in-frame clones here, not all; method: immunoSEQ multiplex PCR. Among under 65,000 clones, 90% were seen once, and the ten largest hold around 1.5%. This receptor was identified in a man in his 60s with acute or convalescent COVID-19. The sample was peripheral blood. The chain uses TRBV19 and TRBJ1-5, with D tentatively TRBD1 (5 bases). Here the CDR3 reads CASSIDLGRVGQPQHF. For the CDR3, the DNA is TGTGCCAGTAGTATAGATCTCGGCAGGGTGGGGCAGCCCCAGCATTTT.